The 5 T cell receptor beta chains below were found in one sample sequenced in a study of blood T cell repertoires in COVID-19. Profiling relied on immunoSEQ multiplex PCR, and the TCRdb table lists in-frame clones only, not all of them. This table holds about 56,000 clones, 80% to 90% found once. The sample was peripheral blood. The source is a woman aged 60-75 years with COVID-19, enrolled during active disease.

V and J are TRBV6-5 and TRBJ1-1; D uncertain. The germline V and J ends were trimmed by 5 bases and 4 bases, with 14 bases remaining between them. Per the germline V gene, CDR1 is MNHEY and CDR2 is SVGAGI. This CDR3 contains 14 residues. The CDR3, as DNA: TGTGCCAGCAGTCGCGGGGTTTCGGCCACTGAAGCTTTCTTT. Protein sequence: CASSRGVSATEAFF.

This rearrangement joins TRBV4-1 to TRBJ1-2, with 12 bases aligning to TRBD1. The CDR3 totals 14 residues. The J segment lost 8 bases and the V segment lost 2 bases, leaving 3 bases of the junction unmatched. Germline V gene sequence: CDR1 MGHRA, CDR2 YSYEKL. The CDR3 loop is CASSQLGTGGGYTF. CDR3 DNA sequence: TGCGCCAGCAGCCAACTAGGGACAGGGGGCGGCTACACCTTC.

The rearrangement uses TRBV3-1 (or the pseudogene TRBV3-2) and TRBJ1-5; the match to TRBD1 covers 9 bases. This CDR3 is 16 amino acids long. Germline values: CDR1 LGHDT, CDR2 YNNKEL (reference sequence). V was pared by 3 bases and J by 5 bases, with 8 bases of the junction left unmatched. The CDR3 spells CASSQKGTGFDQPQHF. CDR3 coding DNA: TGTGCCAGCAGCCAGAAAGGGACAGGGTTTGATCAGCCCCAGCATTTT.

This rearrangement joins TRBV6-6 to TRBJ1-5; 8 bases map to TRBD1. J lost 0 bases, V lost 6 bases, and 4 bases had no gene match. The germline gives CDR1 MNHNY, CDR2 SVGAGI (reference sequence). The CDR3 is 15 amino acids. As DNA, the CDR3 is TGTGCCAGCAGCTCGGACAGGGATAGCAATCAGCCCCAGCATTTT. It specifies CASSSDRDSNQPQHF.

V is TRBV5-5 and J is TRBJ2-3; 7 positions match TRBD2. V was clipped by 4 bases and J by 0 bases; unmatched bases: 8. CDR3 length equals 16 residues. The germline V gene encodes CDR1 SGHKS and CDR2 YYEKEE (reference sequence). CDR3 amino acids: CASSRREDTSTDTQYF. Here the CDR3 DNA reads TGTGCCAGCAGCCGTCGGGAGGACACTAGCACAGATACGCAGTATTTT.